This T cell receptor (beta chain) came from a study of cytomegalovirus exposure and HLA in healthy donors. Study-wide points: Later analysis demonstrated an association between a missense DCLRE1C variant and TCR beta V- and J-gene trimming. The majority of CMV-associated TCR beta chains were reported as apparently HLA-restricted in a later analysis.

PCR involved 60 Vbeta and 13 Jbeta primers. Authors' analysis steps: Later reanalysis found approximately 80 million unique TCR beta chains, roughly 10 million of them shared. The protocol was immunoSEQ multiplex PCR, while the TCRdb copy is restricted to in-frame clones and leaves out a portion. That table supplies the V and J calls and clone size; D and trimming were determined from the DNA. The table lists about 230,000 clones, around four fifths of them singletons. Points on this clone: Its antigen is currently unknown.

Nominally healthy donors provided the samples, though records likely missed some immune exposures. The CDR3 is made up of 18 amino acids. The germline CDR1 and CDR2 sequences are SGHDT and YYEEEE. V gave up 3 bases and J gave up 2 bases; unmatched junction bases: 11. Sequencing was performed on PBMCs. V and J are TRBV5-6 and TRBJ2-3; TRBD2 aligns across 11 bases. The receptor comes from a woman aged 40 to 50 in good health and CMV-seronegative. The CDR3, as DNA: TGTGCCAGCAGCTCGATCTTAGCGGGGGGGCTGTTCACAGATACGCAGTATTTT. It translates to CASSSILAGGLFTDTQYF.